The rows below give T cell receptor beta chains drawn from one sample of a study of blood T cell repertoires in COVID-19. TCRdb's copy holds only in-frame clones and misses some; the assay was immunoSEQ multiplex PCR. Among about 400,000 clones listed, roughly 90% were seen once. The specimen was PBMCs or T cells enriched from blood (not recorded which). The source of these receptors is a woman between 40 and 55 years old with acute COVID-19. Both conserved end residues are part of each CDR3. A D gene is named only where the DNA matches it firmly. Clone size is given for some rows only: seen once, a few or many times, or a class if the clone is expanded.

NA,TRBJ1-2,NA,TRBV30,CAWSSQQGRFYGYTF,TGTGCCTGGAGTAGTCAACAGGGTCGATTCTATGGCTACACCTTC
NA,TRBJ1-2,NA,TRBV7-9,CASSPFGGNYGYTF,TGTGCCAGCAGCCCCTTTGGAGGAAACTATGGCTACACCTTC
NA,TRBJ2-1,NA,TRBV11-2,CASSSHLNNEQFF,TGTGCCAGCAGCTCCCACCTAAATAATGAGCAGTTCTTC
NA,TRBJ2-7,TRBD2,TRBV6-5,CASRLTSGGAYEQYF,TGTGCCAGCAGACTAACTAGCGGGGGGGCCTACGAGCAGTACTTC
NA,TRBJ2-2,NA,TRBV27,CASSFSGTGELFF,TGTGCCAGCAGTTTTTCCGGCACCGGGGAGCTGTTTTTT
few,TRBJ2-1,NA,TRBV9,CASSSQVGLNEQFF,TGTGCCAGCAGCTCCCAGGTGGGGCTAAATGAGCAGTTCTTC
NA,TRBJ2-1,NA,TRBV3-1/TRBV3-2,CASSRQALLEQFF,TGTGCCAGCAGCCGACAGGCTTTACTTGAGCAGTTCTTC
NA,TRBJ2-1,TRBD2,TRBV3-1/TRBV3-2,CASSQDRWRGGSNEQFF,TGTGCCAGCAGCCAAGATCGTTGGCGGGGGGGCTCAAATGAGCAGTTCTTC
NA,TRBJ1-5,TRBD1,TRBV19,CASTGTGFQPQHF,TGTGCCAGTACCGGGACAGGGTTTCAGCCCCAGCATTTT
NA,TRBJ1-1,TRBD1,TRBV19,CASSTHPRTGEGEAFF,TGTGCCAGTAGTACCCATCCCCGGACAGGGGAGGGTGAAGCTTTCTTT
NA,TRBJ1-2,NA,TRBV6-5,CASSPGRATNYGYTF,TGTGCCAGCAGTCCCGGCAGGGCTACTAACTATGGCTACACCTTC
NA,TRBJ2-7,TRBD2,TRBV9,CASSPGGDYLYEQYF,TGTGCCAGCAGCCCGGGAGGGGACTACCTCTACGAGCAGTACTTC
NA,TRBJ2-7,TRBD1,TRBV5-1,CASNLRQGASNEQYF,TGCGCCAGCAACCTACGACAGGGGGCTTCTAACGAGCAGTACTTC
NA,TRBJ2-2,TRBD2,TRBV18,CASSPSGTKNTGELFF,TGTGCCAGCTCACCGTCCGGGACTAAGAACACCGGGGAGCTGTTTTTT
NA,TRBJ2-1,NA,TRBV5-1,CASSDLRANEQFF,TGCGCCAGCAGCGACCTGAGGGCTAATGAGCAGTTCTTC
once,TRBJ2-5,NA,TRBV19,CASSIQGPQETQYF,TGTGCCAGTAGTATTCAGGGGCCCCAAGAGACCCAGTACTTC